Below are 8 T cell receptor beta chains sequenced from a single sample in a study of blood T cell repertoires in COVID-19. Some clones are missing from TCRdb's copy, which holds only in-frame ones; the method was immunoSEQ multiplex PCR. The table has under 250,000 clones, around 80% seen once. Sequencing was done on a sample of peripheral blood. These receptor sequences come from a woman aged 65 to 85 with acute or convalescent COVID-19.

This clone has only a few counts. The rearrangement uses TRBV11-2 and TRBJ2-1; the match to TRBD1 covers 8 bases. The germline CDR1 and CDR2 sequences are SGHAT and FQNNGV. This CDR3 is 16 amino acids long. The J segment lost 6 bases and the V segment lost 1 base, leaving 8 bases of the junction unmatched. The CDR3 DNA reads TGTGCCAGCAGCTTAGTCCGACGGACAGGGATCAATGAGCAGTTCTTC. Translating gives CASSLVRRTGINEQFF.

This clone was counted a single time. This chain links TRBV3-1 (or the pseudogene TRBV3-2) with TRBJ1-2; 10 nucleotides align to TRBD1. The CDR3 has 14 amino acids. CDR1 and CDR2 from the germline V gene are LGHDT and YNNKEL (reference sequence). With 4 bases clipped from V and 4 bases from J, the junction kept 3 bases outside the gene matches. CDR3 amino acids: CASSRQGAGYGYTF. The CDR3 DNA sequence: TGTGCCAGCAGCCGACAGGGGGCTGGCTATGGCTACACCTTC.

The rearrangement joins TRBV15 to TRBJ2-7; tentative D call: TRBD2 (6 bases). V was trimmed by 1 base and J by 6 bases, leaving 16 bases between them. From germline, CDR1 is LNHNV and CDR2 YYDKDF (reference sequence). The CDR3 has 15 residues. CDR3 sequence: CATSRGVGSGFEQYF. CDR3 DNA: TGTGCCACCAGCAGAGGCGTCGGTAGCGGCTTCGAGCAGTACTTC.

J is TRBJ2-5 and V is TRBV24-1, with 11 bases lining up with TRBD2. CDR1 is KGHDR and CDR2 is SFDVKD in the germline V gene. Germline trimming cut 9 bases from V and 5 bases from J; bases unmatched to any gene: 4. The CDR3 runs 13 residues. CDR3 sequence reads: CATGLAGRETQYF. CDR3 nucleotide sequence: TGTGCCACCGGACTAGCGGGTCGGGAGACCCAGTACTTC.

This clone showed up just once. V is TRBV5-1 and J is TRBJ2-1; the match to TRBD1 covers 9 bases. The CDR3 is made up of 16 amino acids. Germline V gene data show CDR1 as SGHRS and CDR2 as YFSETQ. V was pared by 4 bases and J by 5 bases, with 10 bases of the junction left unmatched. This CDR3 reads CASSLTGTGQHNEQFF. The CDR3 nucleotides read TGCGCCAGCAGCCTAACCGGGACAGGGCAACACAATGAGCAGTTCTTC.

V is TRBV7-3 and J is TRBJ2-1; 9 bases map to TRBD1. V gave up 6 bases and J gave up 7 bases; unmatched junction bases: 13. CDR1 is SGHTA, CDR2 FQGTGA, per germline. The CDR3 runs 16 residues. DNA for the CDR3: TGTGCCAGCAGTTCTGGACAGGGGATAGGGTCGAATGAGCAGTTCTTC. Translation gives CASSSGQGIGSNEQFF.

The V call is TRBV6-1, the J call TRBJ2-1, with 7 bases lining up with TRBD2. The junction had 7 bases not matched to a gene; V was cut back by 3 bases and J by 2 bases. This CDR3 is built from 16 residues. Germline V gene data show CDR1 as MNHNS and CDR2 as SASEGT. Here the CDR3 DNA reads TGTGCCAGCAGTGAGTTTCGGAGCGGGGCCTACAATGAGCAGTTCTTC. Protein product: CASSEFRSGAYNEQFF.

J is TRBJ1-1 and V is TRBV6-5; D is possibly TRBD1 (6 bases). Trimming cost V 7 bases and J 5 bases, with 14 bases left between them. Germline-derived CDR1 and CDR2 are MNHEY and SVGAGI. This CDR3 has 13 amino acids. CDR3 coding DNA: TGTGCCAGCAACAGGGTAGGAGGAACTGAAGCTTTCTTT. This translates into CASNRVGGTEAFF.